This record looks at one T cell receptor (beta chain) sequence and its context. Its target is not known. Measured with immunoSEQ multiplex PCR; TCRdb has only the in-frame clones, and not every one. The repertoire consists of approximately 120,000 clones, with 90% to 96% occurring once and the leading ten covering about 1.8%. The source of the sample is a study of cytomegalovirus exposure and HLA in healthy donors. Study-level findings and limits: As was reported, the classifier diagnosed cytomegalovirus status with high specificity and sensitivity. It was confirmed in vitro that a few of the CMV-associated chains were specific for CMV antigens.

The CDR3 runs to 15 residues. Per germline, CDR1 SEHNR and CDR2 FQNEAQ (reference sequence). The ends were cut back, 6 bases at V and 7 bases at J, with 21 bases in the middle. Separate from the approximately 700-subject first cohort was the roughly 130-subject validation cohort, to which the donors belonged. Sequencing input: PBMCs. This rearrangement joins TRBV7-9 to TRBJ1-1; no clear D. The sequence came from a man aged 18 to 35 in good health and CMV-seronegative. The CDR3: CASSLAGNNAHEAFF. CDR3 nucleotide sequence: TGTGCCAGCAGTCTCGCCGGGAACAATGCCCATGAAGCTTTCTTT.